These 4 T cell receptor beta chains were sequenced from one sample in a study of regulatory T cells in long-lasting Graves disease. In building TCR beta libraries, iRepertoire HTBI primers were used together with Arm-PCR of CDR3 regions. Via MiXCR, TCRdb re-called the multiplex PCR reads, giving one row per CDR3 protein. The table shows roughly 500,000 distinct CDR3 sequences, with roughly 14% occurring only once. Time point described: newly diagnosed GD, antithyroid drugs for less than 3 months. The authors made the TCR library using RNA they extracted from PBMCs. The same sample was also used in a study of T cells in Graves' hyperthyroidism and ophthalmopathy.

The source was peripheral blood mononuclear cells (PBMCs), collected at new diagnosis, from a patient treated with antithyroid drugs. The receptors originated from a man younger than 45 with Graves disease.

This clonotype was seen at least ten times. The V and J genes are TRBV3-1 and TRBJ2-7, with a possible D match to TRBD2 (5 bases). Between the trimmed V and J ends, which lost 2 bases and 5 bases, there was a span of 13 bases. The V gene's germline CDR1 is LGHDT and CDR2 YNNKEL (reference sequence). This CDR3 region has 14 residues. As DNA, the CDR3 is TGTGCCAGCAGCCAATCAATAGGAGGAGACGAGCAGTACTTC. Residues: CASSQSIGGDEQYF.

This clonotype was observed at least ten times. V gene TRBV12-5 combines with J gene TRBJ2-7; D is perhaps TRBD2 (6 bases). The CDR3 is made up of 18 amino acids. Trimming shortened V by 0 bases and J by 5 bases, and 23 bases separated the two germline ends. From germline, CDR1 is LGHNT and CDR2 FRNRAP. In nucleotides, the CDR3 is TGTGCTAGTGGTTTGGTACGGCTTTTTGCGGGAATCAGAAACGAGCAGTACTTC. This translates into CASGLVRLFAGIRNEQYF.

Only a few counts were recorded for this clonotype. This chain links TRBV5-1 with TRBJ2-1, with D uncertain. The V and J ends lost 0 bases and 0 bases respectively, with 16 bases between them. The germline V gene encodes CDR1 SGHRS and CDR2 YFSETQ. CDR3 size: 18 residues. The CDR3 is CASSLGAFRVFSYNEQFF. CDR3 nucleotide sequence: TGCGCCAGCAGCTTGGGCGCGTTTAGGGTTTTCTCCTACAATGAGCAGTTCTTC.

Concerning this clonotype: This is likely a read error, given that the CDR3 carries no conserved phenylalanine or tryptophan at its end. V gene TRBV29-1 combines with J gene TRBJ1-1; D remains unclear. V was cut by 5 bases and J by 7 bases, with 17 bases left in between. CDR1 SQVTM and CDR2 ANQGSEA come from the germline V gene. This CDR3 has 13 amino acids. The CDR3 protein is CSVSPFGEGEAFS. In nucleotides, the CDR3 is TGCAGCGTTTCCCCTTTTGGTGAGGGTGAAGCTTTCTCT.